This T cell receptor beta chain was sequenced for a study of cytomegalovirus exposure and HLA in healthy donors. A multiplex PCR was run with 60 Vbeta primers and 13 Jbeta primers. Only in-frame clones appear in the TCRdb table, and some are missing; sequencing was by immunoSEQ multiplex PCR. The table records approximately 150,000 clones, roughly 85% of them present only once. Trimming shortened V by 3 bases and J by 4 bases, and 12 bases separated the two germline ends. The CDR3 covers 15 residues. Germline CDR1 reads MGHDK; CDR2 reads SYGVNS. This receptor was obtained from a man aged 30-40 years in good health and CMV-seronegative. The chain combines TRBV25-1 with TRBJ2-2, with D tentatively TRBD2 (6 bases). Material: PBMCs. The DNA of the CDR3 is TGTGCCAGCAGTGACGGACCCGGGGGCACCGGGGAGCTGTTTTTT. Its protein is CASSDGPGGTGELFF.